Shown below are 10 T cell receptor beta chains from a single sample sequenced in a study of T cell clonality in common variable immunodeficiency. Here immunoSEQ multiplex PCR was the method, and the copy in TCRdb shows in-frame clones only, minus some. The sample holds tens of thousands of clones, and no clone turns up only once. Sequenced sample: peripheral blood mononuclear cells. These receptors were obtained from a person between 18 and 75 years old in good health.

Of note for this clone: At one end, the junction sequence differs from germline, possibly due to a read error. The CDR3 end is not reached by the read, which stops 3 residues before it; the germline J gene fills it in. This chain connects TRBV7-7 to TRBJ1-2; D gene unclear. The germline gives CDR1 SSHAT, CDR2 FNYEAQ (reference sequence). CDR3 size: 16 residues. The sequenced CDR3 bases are TGTGCTAGCAGCCTGACTAGCGGGAGGGCCCTCGATGAC. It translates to CASSLTSGRALDD. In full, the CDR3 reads CASSLTSGRALDDYTF.

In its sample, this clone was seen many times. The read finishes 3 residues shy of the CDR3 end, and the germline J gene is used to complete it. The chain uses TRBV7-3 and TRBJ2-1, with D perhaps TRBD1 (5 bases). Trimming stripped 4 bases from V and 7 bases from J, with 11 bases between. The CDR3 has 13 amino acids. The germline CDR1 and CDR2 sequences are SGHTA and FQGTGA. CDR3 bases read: TGTGCCAGCAGCTCAAACCCAGGGAATGAG. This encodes CASSSNPGNE. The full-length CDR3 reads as CASSSNPGNEQFF.

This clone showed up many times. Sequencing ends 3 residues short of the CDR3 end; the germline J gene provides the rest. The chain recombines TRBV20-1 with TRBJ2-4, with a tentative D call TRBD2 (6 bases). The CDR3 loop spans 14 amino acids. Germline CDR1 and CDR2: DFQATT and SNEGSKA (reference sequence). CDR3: CSASGRREDYGQYF. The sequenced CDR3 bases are TGCAGTGCTAGTGGCAGGCGAGAGGACTATGGT.

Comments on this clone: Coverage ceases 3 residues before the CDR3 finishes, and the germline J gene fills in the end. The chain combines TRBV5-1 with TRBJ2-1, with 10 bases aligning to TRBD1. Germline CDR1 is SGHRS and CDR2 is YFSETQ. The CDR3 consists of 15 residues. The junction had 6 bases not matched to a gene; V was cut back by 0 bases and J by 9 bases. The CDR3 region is CASSLVTGGEGEQFF. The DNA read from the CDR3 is TGCGCCAGCAGCTTGGTGACAGGGGGCGAGGGTGAG.

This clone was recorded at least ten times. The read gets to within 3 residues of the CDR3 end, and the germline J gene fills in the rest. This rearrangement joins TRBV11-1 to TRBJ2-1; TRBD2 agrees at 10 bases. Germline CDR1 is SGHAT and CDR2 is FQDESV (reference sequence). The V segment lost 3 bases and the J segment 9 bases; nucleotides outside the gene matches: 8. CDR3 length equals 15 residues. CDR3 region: CASSFASGSLAEQFF. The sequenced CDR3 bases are TGTGCCAGCAGCTTCGCTAGCGGGAGCTTGGCTGAG.

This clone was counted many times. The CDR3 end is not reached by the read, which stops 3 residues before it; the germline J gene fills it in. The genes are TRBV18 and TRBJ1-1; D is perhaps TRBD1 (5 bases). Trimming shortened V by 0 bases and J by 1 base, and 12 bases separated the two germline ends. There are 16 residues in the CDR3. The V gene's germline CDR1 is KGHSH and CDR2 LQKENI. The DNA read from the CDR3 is TGTGCCAGCTCACCACCCGGGACTCAGGAGAACACTGAA. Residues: CASSPPGTQENTE. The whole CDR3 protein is CASSPPGTQENTEAFF. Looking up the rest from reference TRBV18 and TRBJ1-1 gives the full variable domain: NAGVMQNPRHLVRRRGQEARLRCSPMKGHSHVYWYRQLPEEGLKFMVYLQKENIIDESGMPKERFSAEFPKEGPSILRIQQVVRGDSAAYFCASSPPGTQENTEAFFGQGTRLTVV.

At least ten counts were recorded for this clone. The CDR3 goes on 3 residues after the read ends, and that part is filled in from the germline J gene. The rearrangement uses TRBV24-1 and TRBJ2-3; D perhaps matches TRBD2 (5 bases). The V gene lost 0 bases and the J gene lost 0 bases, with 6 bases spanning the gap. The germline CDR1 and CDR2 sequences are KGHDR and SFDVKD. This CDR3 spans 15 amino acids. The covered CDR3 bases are TGTGCCACCAGTGATTTGCGGGGTAGCACAGATACG. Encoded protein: CATSDLRGSTDT. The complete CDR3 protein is CATSDLRGSTDTQYF.

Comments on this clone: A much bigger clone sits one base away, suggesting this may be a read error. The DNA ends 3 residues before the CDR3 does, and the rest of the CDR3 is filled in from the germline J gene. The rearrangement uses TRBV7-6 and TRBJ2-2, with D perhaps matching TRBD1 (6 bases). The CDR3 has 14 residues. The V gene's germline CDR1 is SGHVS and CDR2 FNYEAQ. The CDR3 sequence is CASSRTVTNEKLFF. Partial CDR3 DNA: TGTGCCAGCAGCAGGACAGTAACTAATGAAAAG.

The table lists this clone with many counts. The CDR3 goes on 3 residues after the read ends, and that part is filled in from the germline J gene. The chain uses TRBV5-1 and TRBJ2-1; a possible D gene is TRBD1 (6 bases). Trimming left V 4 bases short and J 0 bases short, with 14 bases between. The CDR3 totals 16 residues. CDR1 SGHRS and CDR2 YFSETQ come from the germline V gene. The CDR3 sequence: CASSRSGDNSYNEQFF. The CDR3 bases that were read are TGCGCCAGCAGCCGTTCCGGGGACAACTCCTACAATGAG. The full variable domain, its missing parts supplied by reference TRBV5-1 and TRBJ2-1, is KAGVTQTPRYLIKTRGQQVTLSCSPISGHRSVSWYQQTPGQGLQFLFEYFSETQRNKGNFPGRFSGRQFSNSRSEMNVSTLELGDSALYLCASSRSGDNSYNEQFFGPGTRLTVL.

This CDR3 is CASSPSQTGNYGYTF. CDR3 DNA (partial): TGTGCCAGCAGCCCCTCCCAGACAGGGAACTATGGC. The chain uses TRBV7-9 and TRBJ1-2, with 7 bases identical to TRBD1. The read comes to an end 3 residues before the CDR3 does, leaving the germline J gene to fill in the end. The CDR3 runs 15 residues. V dropped 5 bases and J dropped 2; count of bases not matched to a gene: 8. Germline lookup yields CDR1 SEHNR and CDR2 FQNEAQ (reference sequence).